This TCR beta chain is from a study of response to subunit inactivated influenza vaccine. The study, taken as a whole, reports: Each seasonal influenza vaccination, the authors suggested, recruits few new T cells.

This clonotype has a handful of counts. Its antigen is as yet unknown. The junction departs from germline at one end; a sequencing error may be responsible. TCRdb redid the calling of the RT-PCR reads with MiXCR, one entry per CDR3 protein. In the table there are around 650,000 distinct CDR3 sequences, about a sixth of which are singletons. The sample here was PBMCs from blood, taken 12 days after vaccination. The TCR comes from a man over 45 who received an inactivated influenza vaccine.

This CDR3 is CASSQNKETQYF. DNA for the CDR3: TGTGCTAGCAGCCAGAACAAAGAGACCCAGTACTTC. This chain links TRBV7-7 with TRBJ2-5; D is unresolved. Germline CDR1 and CDR2: SSHAT and FNYEAQ (reference sequence). The CDR3 consists of 12 residues.